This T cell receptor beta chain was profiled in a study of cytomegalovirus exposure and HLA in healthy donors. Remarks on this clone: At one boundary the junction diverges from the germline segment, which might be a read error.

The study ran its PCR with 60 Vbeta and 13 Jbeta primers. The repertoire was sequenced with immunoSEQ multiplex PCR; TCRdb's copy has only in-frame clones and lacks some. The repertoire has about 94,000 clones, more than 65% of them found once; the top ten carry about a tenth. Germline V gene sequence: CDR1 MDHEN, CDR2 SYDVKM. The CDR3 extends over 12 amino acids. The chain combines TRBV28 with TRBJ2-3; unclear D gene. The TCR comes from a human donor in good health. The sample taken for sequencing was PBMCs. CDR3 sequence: CASSPSTDTQYF. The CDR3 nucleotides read TGTGCCAGCAGTCCCAGCACAGATACGCAGTACTTT. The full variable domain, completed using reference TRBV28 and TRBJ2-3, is DVKVTQSSRYLVKRTGEKVFLECVQDMDHENMFWYRQDPGLGLRLIYFSYDVKMKEKGDIPEGYSVSREKKERFSLILESASTNQTSMYLCASSPSTDTQYFGPGTRLTVL.